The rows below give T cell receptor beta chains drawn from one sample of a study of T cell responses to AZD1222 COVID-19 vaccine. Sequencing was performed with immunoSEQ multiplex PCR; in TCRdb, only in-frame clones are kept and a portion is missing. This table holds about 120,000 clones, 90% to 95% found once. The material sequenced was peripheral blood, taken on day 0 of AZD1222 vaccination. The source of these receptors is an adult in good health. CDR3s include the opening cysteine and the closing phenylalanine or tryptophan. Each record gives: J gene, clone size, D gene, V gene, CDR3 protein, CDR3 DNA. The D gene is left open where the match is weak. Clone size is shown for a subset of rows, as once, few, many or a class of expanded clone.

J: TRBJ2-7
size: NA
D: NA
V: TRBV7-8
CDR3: CASSLVGQSYEQYF
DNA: TGTGCCAGCAGCTTAGTGGGGCAGAGCTACGAGCAGTACTTC

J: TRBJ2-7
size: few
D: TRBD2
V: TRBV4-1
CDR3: CASSQDYPGGYEQYF
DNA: TGCGCCAGCAGCCAAGATTACCCGGGAGGCTACGAGCAGTACTTC

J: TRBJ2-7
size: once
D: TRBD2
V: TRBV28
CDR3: CASSFAGGLYEQYF
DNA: TGTGCCAGCAGTTTTGCGGGAGGCCTCTACGAGCAGTACTTC

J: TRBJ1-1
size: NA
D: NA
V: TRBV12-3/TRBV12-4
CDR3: CASSLVEETEAFF
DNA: TGTGCCAGCAGTTTAGTGGAGGAAACTGAAGCTTTCTTT

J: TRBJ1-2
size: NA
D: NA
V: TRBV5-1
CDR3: CASSLEGDYGYTF
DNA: TGCGCCAGCAGCTTGGAGGGCGACTATGGCTACACCTTC

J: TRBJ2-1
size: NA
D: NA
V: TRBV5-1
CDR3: CASSLVLENEQFF
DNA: TGCGCCAGCAGCTTGGTACTAGAGAATGAGCAGTTCTTC

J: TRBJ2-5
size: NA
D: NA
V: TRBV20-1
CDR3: CSVGGSETQYF
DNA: TGCAGTGTTGGAGGCTCGGAGACCCAGTACTTC

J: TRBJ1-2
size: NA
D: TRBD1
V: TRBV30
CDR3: CAWADRGHGYGYTF
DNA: TGTGCCTGGGCCGACAGGGGGCACGGCTATGGCTACACCTTC

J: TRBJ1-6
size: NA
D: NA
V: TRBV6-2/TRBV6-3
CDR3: CASSPGQYLNSPLHF
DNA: TGTGCCAGCAGCCCCGGACAGTATCTAAATTCACCCCTCCACTTT

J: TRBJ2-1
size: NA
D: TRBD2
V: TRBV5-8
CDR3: CAGKMGHHLTSGRAREQFF
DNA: TGTGCCGGAAAAATGGGACACCACCTGACTAGCGGGAGGGCCAGGGAGCAGTTCTTC

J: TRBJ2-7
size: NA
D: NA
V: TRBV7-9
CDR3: CASSPNRGGRYEQYF
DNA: TGTGCCAGCAGTCCTAACAGGGGGGGAAGATACGAGCAGTACTTC

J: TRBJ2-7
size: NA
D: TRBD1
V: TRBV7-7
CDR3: CASSPGPGQGFEQYF
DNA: TGTGCTAGCAGCCCCGGGCCGGGACAGGGGTTCGAGCAGTACTTC

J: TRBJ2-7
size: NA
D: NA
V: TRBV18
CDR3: CASSPLQGRISYEQYF
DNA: TGTGCCAGCTCACCACTGCAGGGGCGGATAAGTTACGAGCAGTACTTC

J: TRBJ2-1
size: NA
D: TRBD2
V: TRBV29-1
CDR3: CSVEGTSGSNEQFF
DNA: TGCAGCGTTGAGGGGACTAGCGGGAGTAATGAGCAGTTCTTC

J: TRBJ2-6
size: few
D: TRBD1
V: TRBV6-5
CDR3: CASSFGQAGANVLTF
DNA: TGTGCCAGCAGTTTCGGACAGGCTGGGGCCAACGTCCTGACTTTC

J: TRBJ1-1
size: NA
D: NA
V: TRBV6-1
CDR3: CASSERQGVNTEAFF
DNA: TGTGCCAGCAGTGAAAGGCAGGGAGTGAACACTGAAGCTTTCTTT

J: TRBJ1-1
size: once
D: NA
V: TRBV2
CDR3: CASSEGGRGEAFF
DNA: TGTGCCAGCAGTGAAGGAGGAAGGGGCGAGGCTTTCTTT

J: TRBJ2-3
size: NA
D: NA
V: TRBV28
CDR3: CASSTPSDTQYF
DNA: TGTGCCAGCAGTACCCCCTCAGATACGCAGTATTTT

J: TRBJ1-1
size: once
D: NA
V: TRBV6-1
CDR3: CASSDFINSEAFF
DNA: TGTGCCAGCAGTGATTTCATAAACTCTGAAGCTTTCTTT

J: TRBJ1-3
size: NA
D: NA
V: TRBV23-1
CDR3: CASSHPLVIAIYF
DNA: TGCGCCAGCAGTCACCCGTTGGTTATCGCCATATATTTT

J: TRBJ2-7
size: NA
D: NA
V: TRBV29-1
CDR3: CSPEVRTQGSTYEQYF
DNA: TGCAGCCCAGAGGTCCGGACGCAGGGCTCAACCTACGAGCAGTACTTC

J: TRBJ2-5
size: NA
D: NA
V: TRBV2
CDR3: CASSEVNQETQYF
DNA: TGTGCCAGCAGTGAAGTGAACCAAGAGACCCAGTACTTC

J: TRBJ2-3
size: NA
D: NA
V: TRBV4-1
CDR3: CASRPLQGPTDTQYF
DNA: TGCGCCAGCCGCCCCCTCCAGGGTCCCACAGATACGCAGTATTTT

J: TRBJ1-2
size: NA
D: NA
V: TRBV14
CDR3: CASSQVPGYGYTF
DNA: TGTGCCAGCAGCCAAGTGCCGGGCTATGGCTACACCTTC